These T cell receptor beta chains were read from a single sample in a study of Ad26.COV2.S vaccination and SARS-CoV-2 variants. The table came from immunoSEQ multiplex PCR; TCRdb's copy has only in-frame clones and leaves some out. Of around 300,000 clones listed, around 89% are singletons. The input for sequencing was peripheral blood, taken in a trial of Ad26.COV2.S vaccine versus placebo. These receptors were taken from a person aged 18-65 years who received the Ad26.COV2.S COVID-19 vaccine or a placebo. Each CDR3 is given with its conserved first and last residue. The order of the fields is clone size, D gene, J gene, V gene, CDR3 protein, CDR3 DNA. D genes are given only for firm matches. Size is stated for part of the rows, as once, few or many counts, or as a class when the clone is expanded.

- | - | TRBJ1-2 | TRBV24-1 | CATSDFGNYGYTF | TGTGCCACCAGTGATTTTGGTAACTATGGCTACACCTTC
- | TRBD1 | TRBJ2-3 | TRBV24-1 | CATSDRPGQGAQINTDTQYF | TGTGCCACCAGTGATCGGCCGGGACAGGGGGCTCAAATAAACACAGATACGCAGTATTTT
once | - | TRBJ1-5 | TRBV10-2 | CASSESGGLGIGQPQHF | TGCGCCAGCAGTGAGTCAGGGGGTCTGGGGATCGGTCAGCCCCAGCATTTT
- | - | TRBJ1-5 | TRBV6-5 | CASRDSSNQPQHF | TGTGCCAGCAGAGACAGTAGCAATCAGCCCCAGCATTTT
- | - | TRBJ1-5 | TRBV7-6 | CASSLAPANSNQPQHF | TGTGCCAGCAGCTTAGCGCCGGCTAATAGCAATCAGCCCCAGCATTTT
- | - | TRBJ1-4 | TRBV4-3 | CASSQEGAGFGEKLFF | TGCGCCAGCAGCCAAGAAGGGGCAGGGTTCGGTGAAAAACTGTTTTTT
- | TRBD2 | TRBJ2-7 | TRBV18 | CASSPLTGTSGLGEQYF | TGTGCCAGCTCACCCCTTACCGGGACTAGCGGCTTGGGGGAGCAGTACTTC
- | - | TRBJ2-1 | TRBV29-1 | CSVVVRGLNEQFF | TGCAGCGTTGTAGTGCGAGGGCTAAATGAGCAGTTCTTC
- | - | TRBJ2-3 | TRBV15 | CATSTSRVKSTDTQYF | TGTGCCACCAGTACAAGCCGGGTTAAAAGCACAGATACGCAGTATTTT
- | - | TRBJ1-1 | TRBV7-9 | CASSLSPGKNTEAFF | TGTGCCAGCAGCTTATCTCCAGGGAAGAACACTGAAGCTTTCTTT
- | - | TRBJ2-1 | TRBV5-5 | CASSLTVLANEQFF | TGTGCCAGCAGCTTGACAGTTTTAGCCAATGAGCAGTTCTTC
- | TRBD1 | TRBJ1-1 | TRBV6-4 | CASRDTDRGTEAFF | TGTGCCAGCAGGGACACGGACAGGGGCACTGAAGCTTTCTTT
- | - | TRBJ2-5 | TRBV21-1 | CASSKGPGGTQYF | TGTGCCAGCAGCAAGGGACCTGGAGGGACCCAGTACTTC
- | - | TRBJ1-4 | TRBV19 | CASSMGRIGEKLFF | TGTGCCAGTAGTATGGGGAGGATCGGTGAAAAACTGTTTTTT
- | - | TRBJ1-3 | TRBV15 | CATSRTVGDSGNTIYF | TGTGCCACCAGCCGGACGGTTGGTGACTCTGGAAACACCATATATTTT
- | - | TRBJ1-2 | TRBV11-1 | CASSLSGVYGYTF | TGTGCCAGCAGCTTATCCGGGGTCTATGGCTACACCTTC
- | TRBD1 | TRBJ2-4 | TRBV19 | CASSAAGTAIPHQAKNIQYF | TGTGCCAGTAGTGCCGCCGGGACAGCGATCCCCCACCAAGCCAAAAACATTCAGTACTTC
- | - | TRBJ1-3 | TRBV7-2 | CASSKQGGTGNTIYF | TGTGCCAGCAGCAAACAGGGAGGAACTGGAAACACCATATATTTT
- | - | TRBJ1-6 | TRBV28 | CASSFGRVNSPLHF | TGTGCCAGCAGTTTTGGCAGGGTAAATTCACCCCTCCACTTT
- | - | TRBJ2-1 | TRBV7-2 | CASSLEIAYNEQFF | TGTGCCAGCAGCTTAGAGATAGCGTACAATGAGCAGTTCTTC
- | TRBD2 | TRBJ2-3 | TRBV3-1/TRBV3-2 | CASSQGLGADTQYF | TGTGCCAGCAGCCAGGGACTAGGTGCTGATACGCAGTATTTT
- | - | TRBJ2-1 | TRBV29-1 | CSVVQASLSNEQFF | TGCAGCGTTGTTCAGGCCAGTTTAAGTAATGAGCAGTTCTTC
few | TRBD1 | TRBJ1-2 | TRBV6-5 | CASSYSRTGGNYGYTF | TGTGCCAGCAGTTACAGCCGGACAGGGGGGAACTATGGCTACACCTTC
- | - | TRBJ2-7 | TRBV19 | CASSIAGAAEQYF | TGTGCCAGTAGTATAGCTGGGGCCGCCGAGCAGTACTTC
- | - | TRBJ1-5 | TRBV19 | CASSIEANTPSNQPQHF | TGTGCCAGTAGTATAGAGGCGAACACCCCTAGCAATCAGCCCCAGCATTTT
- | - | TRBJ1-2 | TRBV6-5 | CASSTDQGHFYTF | TGTGCCAGCAGTACTGACCAGGGACACTTCTACACCTTC
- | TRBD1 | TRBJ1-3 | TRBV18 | CASSPLDRASGNTIYF | TGTGCCAGCTCACCCCTCGACAGGGCCTCTGGAAACACCATATATTTT
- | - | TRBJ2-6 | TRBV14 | CASSLLTAGANVLTF | TGTGCCAGCAGCCTTTTGACTGCTGGGGCCAACGTCCTGACTTTC
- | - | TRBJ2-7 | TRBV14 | CASSLGTSPQYYEQYF | TGTGCCAGCAGCCTCGGGACGTCCCCCCAGTACTACGAGCAGTACTTC
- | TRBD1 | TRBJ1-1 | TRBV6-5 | CASSRTGGYTEAFF | TGTGCCAGCAGTCGGACAGGGGGGTACACTGAAGCTTTCTTT
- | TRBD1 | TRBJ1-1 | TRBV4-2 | CASSQDPGQGRMNTEAFF | TGTGCCAGCAGCCAAGATCCGGGACAGGGTAGGATGAACACTGAAGCTTTCTTT
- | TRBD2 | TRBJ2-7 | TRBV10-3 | CAISESPSGAYEQYF | TGTGCCATCAGTGAGTCGCCTAGCGGGGCCTACGAGCAGTACTTC
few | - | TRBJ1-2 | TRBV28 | CASSPTDRVLRYTF | TGTGCCAGCAGTCCTACAGATCGGGTATTACGCTACACCTTC
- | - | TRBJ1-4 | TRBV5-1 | CASSLDAARSTTHNEKLFF | TGCGCCAGCAGCTTGGATGCCGCGAGATCAACGACGCATAATGAAAAACTGTTTTTT
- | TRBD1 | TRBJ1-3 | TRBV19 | CASVPGQPDSGNTIYF | TGTGCCAGCGTACCGGGACAGCCCGACTCTGGAAACACCATATATTTT
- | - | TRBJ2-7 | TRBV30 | CAWRLQEASYEQYF | TGTGCCTGGAGGTTGCAGGAAGCATCCTACGAGCAGTACTTC
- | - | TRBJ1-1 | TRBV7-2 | CASSLGGGVSTEAFF | TGTGCCAGCAGCTTAGGCGGGGGGGTGAGCACTGAAGCTTTCTTT
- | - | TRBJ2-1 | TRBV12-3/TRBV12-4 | CASSLTREQFF | TGTGCCAGCAGCCTCACGAGGGAGCAGTTCTTC
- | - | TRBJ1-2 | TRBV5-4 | CASSLGGNYGYTF | TGTGCCAGCAGCTTGGGGGGAAACTATGGCTACACCTTC
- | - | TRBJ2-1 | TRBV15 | CASSARWEGNEQFF | TGTGCCTCCTCCGCCAGGTGGGAAGGCAATGAGCAGTTCTTC
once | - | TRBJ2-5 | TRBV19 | CASSIYIGETQYF | TGTGCCAGTAGTATCTACATAGGAGAGACCCAGTACTTC
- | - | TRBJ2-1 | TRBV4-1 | CASSQDPGSGYNEQFF | TGCGCCAGCAGCCAAGATCCCGGGAGTGGCTACAATGAGCAGTTCTTC
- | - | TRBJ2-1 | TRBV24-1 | CATSDPQIHEQFF | TGTGCCACCAGTGATCCACAGATCCATGAGCAGTTCTTC
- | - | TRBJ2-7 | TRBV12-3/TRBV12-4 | CASSFAGEQYF | TGTGCCAGCAGTTTCGCAGGAGAGCAGTACTTC
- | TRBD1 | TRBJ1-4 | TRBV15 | CATSGGQGLNEKLFF | TGTGCCACCAGCGGGGGACAGGGGTTAAATGAAAAACTGTTTTTT
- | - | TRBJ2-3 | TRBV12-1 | CASSFVGGTDTQYF | TGTGCCAGCAGCTTTGTCGGGGGCACAGATACGCAGTATTTT
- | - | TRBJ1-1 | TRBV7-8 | CASSLAQGATEAFF | TGTGCCAGCAGCTTAGCGCAGGGTGCCACTGAAGCTTTCTTT
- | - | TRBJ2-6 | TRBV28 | CASSSSGTGANVLTF | TGTGCCAGCAGTTCCTCCGGGACTGGGGCCAACGTCCTGACTTTC
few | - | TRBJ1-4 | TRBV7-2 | CASSLVGGEQGEKLFF | TGTGCCAGCAGCTTAGTTGGCGGCGAGCAAGGTGAAAAACTGTTTTTT